This paragraph reports one T cell receptor beta chain. These data come from a study of cytomegalovirus exposure and HLA in healthy donors. This CDR3 is built from 21 residues. V was pared by 4 bases and J by 2 bases, with 25 bases of the junction left unmatched. Germline assignment: CDR1 SGDLS and CDR2 YYNGEE. The PCR used 60 Vbeta and 13 Jbeta primers. Authors' analysis steps: The authors later counted roughly 76 million unique TCR beta chains, some 9.9 million of them shared. Profiling relied on immunoSEQ multiplex PCR, and the TCRdb table lists in-frame clones only, not all of them. For V, J and clone size, that table is used; D and trimming come from the DNA. Here the sample table reports under 250,000 clones.

The source is a girl under 10 years old in good health and CMV-seropositive. Sequences were obtained from PBMCs. The chain recombines TRBV9 with TRBJ2-3, with TRBD2 identical over 7 bases. Here the CDR3 DNA reads TGTGCCAGCAGCACGCGAAAGCGGGGACCGTTGCGGAGATTTTTCACAGATACGCAGTATTTT. Translation gives CASSTRKRGPLRRFFTDTQYF.